This passage covers 31 T cell receptor beta chains from one sample sequenced in a study of technical replicates of blood from four donors. The table came from immunoSEQ multiplex PCR; TCRdb's copy has only in-frame clones and leaves some out. This table has about 88,000 clones, around 92% appearing once. Specimen: T cells isolated from PBMCs. These receptors were collected from a human donor in good health.

The V gene is TRBV11-2, the J gene TRBJ1-1; TRBD1 matches 7 bases. The length of the CDR3 is 19 residues. Germline CDR1 reads SGHAT; CDR2 reads FQNNGV. V lost 0 bases, J lost 4 bases, and 17 bases stayed unmatched. DNA of the CDR3: TGTGCCAGCAGCTTAGATTCCTTGGACAGGAGCTCCGGGGCCACTGAAGCTTTCTTT. Protein sequence: CASSLDSLDRSSGATEAFF.

This sequence joins TRBV5-6 and TRBJ2-3; a possible D gene is TRBD2 (5 bases). Trimming left V 2 bases short and J 5 bases short, with 24 bases between. The CDR3 is 18 amino acids. Germline CDR1 is SGHDT and CDR2 is YYEEEE. The DNA of the CDR3 is TGTGCCAGCAGCTTATGGTTAGGCCCACGCCGCGAGGGAGATACGCAGTATTTT. Its protein is CASSLWLGPRREGDTQYF. The full variable domain, rest sourced from reference TRBV5-6 and TRBJ2-3, is DAGVTQSPTHLIKTRGQQVTLRCSPKSGHDTVSWYQQALGQGPQFIFQYYEEEERQRGNFPDRFSGHQFPNYSSELNVNALLLGDSALYLCASSLWLGPRREGDTQYFGPGTRLTVL.

The chain combines TRBV5-4 with TRBJ2-7, with D perhaps TRBD2 (6 bases). Germline CDR1 SGHNT, CDR2 YYREEE (reference sequence). V was cut by 3 bases and J by 6 bases, with 25 bases left in between. The CDR3 runs to 17 residues. CDR3 residues: CASSWVGGRALGGEQYF. Here the CDR3 DNA reads TGTGCCAGCAGCTGGGTGGGTGGACGGGCGCTGGGGGGCGAGCAGTACTTC.

This chain connects TRBV6-1 to TRBJ1-5; no firm D call. This CDR3 has 13 amino acids. The V end lost 8 bases, the J end lost 0 bases, and 8 bases lay between the germline ends. Germline V gene lookup returns CDR1 MNHNS and CDR2 SASEGT. The CDR3 nucleotides read TGTGCCAGCCATGAGTTTAGCAATCAGCCCCAGCATTTT. Its translation is CASHEFSNQPQHF.

The J gene is TRBJ2-5, the V gene TRBV27; no clear D gene. This CDR3 spans 16 amino acids. Trimming removed 3 bases from V and 3 bases from J, with 17 bases in between. In germline, CDR1 is MNHEY, CDR2 SMNVEV (reference sequence). CDR3 loop: CASSFTPSGWEETQYF. The CDR3 coding sequence is TGTGCCAGCAGTTTTACGCCCTCGGGTTGGGAAGAGACCCAGTACTTC.

V usage is TRBV7-6 and J usage is TRBJ2-2; no definite D call. CDR3 length: 15 residues. Germline lookup yields CDR1 SGHVS and CDR2 FNYEAQ. The V end lost 0 bases, the J end lost 5 bases, and 10 bases lay between the germline ends. This CDR3 is CASSLASALTGELFF. The CDR3 DNA reads TGTGCCAGCAGCTTAGCCAGCGCACTTACCGGGGAGCTGTTTTTT.

The chain recombines TRBV18 with TRBJ2-5; the D gene is possibly TRBD1 (5 bases). CDR3 length: 13 residues. V gave up 4 bases and J gave up 4 bases, with 10 bases separating them. Germline V gives CDR1 KGHSH, CDR2 LQKENI. CDR3 nucleotide sequence: TGTGCCAGCTCACGGAGTAGGGGAGAGACCCAGTACTTC. Amino acid sequence: CASSRSRGETQYF.

The V call is TRBV18, the J call TRBJ1-3; TRBD1 is a possible D gene (6 bases). V lost 6 bases to trimming and J lost 6 bases, with 15 bases between them. The CDR3 spans 14 residues. Looked up from germline, CDR1 is KGHSH and CDR2 is LQKENI. The CDR3 is CASSQRDTLNTIYF. The CDR3 nucleotides read TGTGCCAGCTCTCAAAGGGACACTTTAAACACCATATATTTT.

The chain combines TRBV15 with TRBJ2-7, with D possibly being TRBD1 (6 bases). Germline V gene sequence: CDR1 LNHNV, CDR2 YYDKDF (reference sequence). The CDR3 runs 14 residues. With 3 bases removed from V and 6 bases from J, the gap between germline ends came to 15 bases. The CDR3 here is CATSRRTGSPEQYF. The DNA for the CDR3 is TGTGCCACCAGCAGGAGAACAGGGAGCCCCGAGCAGTACTTC.

The sample holds one count of this clone. The chain has TRBV29-1 and TRBJ2-1, with TRBD2 identical over 7 bases. Per germline, CDR1 SQVTM and CDR2 ANQGSEA. V lost 6 bases and J lost 5; bases outside the gene matches: 4. The CDR3 runs to 12 residues. The CDR3: CSVTSLDNEQFF. The CDR3, as DNA: TGCAGCGTGACTAGCTTGGACAATGAGCAGTTCTTC.

This clone appeared a single time. V and J are TRBV28 and TRBJ1-5; possibly TRBD1 for D (5 bases). The CDR3 runs 17 residues. The V and J ends lost 1 base and 7 bases respectively, with 20 bases between them. The germline CDR1 and CDR2 sequences are MDHEN and SYDVKM. CDR3 protein: CASSLYQAGRVGQPQHF. CDR3 nucleotides: TGTGCCAGCAGTTTATATCAAGCAGGGAGGGTAGGACAGCCCCAGCATTTT.

Only one count was recorded for this clone. The chain employs TRBV28 and TRBJ2-2; D not certain. Germline lookup yields CDR1 MDHEN and CDR2 SYDVKM. The CDR3 runs to 11 residues. Trimming shortened V by 7 bases and J by 6 bases, and 6 bases separated the two germline ends. The CDR3 protein is CASIGPGELFF. CDR3 DNA sequence: TGTGCCAGCATTGGCCCCGGGGAGCTGTTTTTT. The entire variable domain, with the rest obtained from reference TRBV28 and TRBJ2-2, is as follows: DVKVTQSSRYLVKRTGEKVFLECVQDMDHENMFWYRQDPGLGLRLIYFSYDVKMKEKGDIPEGYSVSREKKERFSLILESASTNQTSMYLCASIGPGELFFGEGSRLTVL.

This chain joins TRBV19 and TRBJ1-2, with a tentative D call TRBD1 (6 bases). Between the trimmed V and J ends, which lost 0 bases and 8 bases, there was a span of 19 bases. Germline V gene lookup returns CDR1 LNHDA and CDR2 SQIVND (reference sequence). CDR3 size: 16 residues. CDR3 loop: CASSIDFEGRGGGYTF. The CDR3 region has the DNA TGTGCCAGTAGTATAGATTTCGAGGGCAGGGGTGGCGGCTACACCTTC.

The gene calls are TRBV19 and TRBJ2-1; 8 bases align to TRBD2. The V gene's germline CDR1 is LNHDA and CDR2 SQIVND (reference sequence). The trim removed 3 bases at V and 4 bases at J, leaving 5 bases unmatched. CDR3 length: 15 residues. Here the CDR3 DNA reads TGTGCCAGTAGTATTTCGGGACTAGGGTACAATGAGCAGTTCTTC. This gives the protein CASSISGLGYNEQFF.

The rearrangement links TRBV14 to TRBJ1-3, with D uncertain. V lost 4 bases, J lost 2 bases, and 9 bases lay in between. There are 14 residues in the CDR3. Germline CDR1 and CDR2: SGHDN and FVKESK. The CDR3: CASSLLNTGNTIYF. The CDR3 DNA reads as TGTGCCAGCAGCCTTTTAAATACTGGAAACACCATATATTTT.

The chain employs TRBV7-2 and TRBJ2-7; 10 bases agree with TRBD2. V shed 1 base, J shed 3 bases, and the junction held 0 bases outside the gene matches. The CDR3 has 14 amino acids. In germline, CDR1 is SGHTA, CDR2 FQGNSA. CDR3 region: CASSLVAGGYEQYF. DNA for the CDR3: TGTGCCAGCAGCTTAGTAGCGGGAGGCTACGAGCAGTACTTC.

CDR3 amino acids: CASTETGGQPQHF. The CDR3 DNA reads TGCGCCAGCACCGAAACAGGGGGTCAGCCCCAGCATTTT. This chain uses TRBV5-1 with TRBJ1-5, with 8 positions matching TRBD1. Germline-derived CDR1 and CDR2 are SGHRS and YFSETQ. CDR3 length: 13 residues. V trimming: 6 bases; J trimming: 6 bases; junction bases outside the gene matches: 5. Complete variable domain (other parts from reference TRBV5-1 and TRBJ1-5): KAGVTQTPRYLIKTRGQQVTLSCSPISGHRSVSWYQQTPGQGLQFLFEYFSETQRNKGNFPGRFSGRQFSNSRSEMNVSTLELGDSALYLCASTETGGQPQHFGDGTRLSIL.

This chain links TRBV11-1 with TRBJ2-2; 10 positions agree with TRBD2. Germline V gene data show CDR1 as SGHAT and CDR2 as FQDESV (reference sequence). V shed 5 bases and J 4 bases; nucleotides not matched to a gene: 7. This CDR3 is built from 16 residues. DNA for the CDR3: TGTGCCAGCAGCACCCCAAGCGGGGGGGCCACCGGGGAGCTGTTTTTT. It translates to CASSTPSGGATGELFF. The entire variable domain, with the rest obtained from reference TRBV11-1 and TRBJ2-2, is as follows: EAEVAQSPRYKITEKSQAVAFWCDPISGHATLYWYRQILGQGPELLVQFQDESVVDDSQLPKDRFSAERLKGVDSTLKIQPAELGDSAMYLCASSTPSGGATGELFFGEGSRLTVL.

The chain has TRBV5-1 and TRBJ1-5, with a weak D call TRBD1 (5 bases). There are 14 residues in the CDR3. V lost 4 bases and J lost 5, with 13 bases in between. CDR1 is SGHRS and CDR2 is YFSETQ in the germline V gene. CDR3 nucleotides: TGCGCCAGCAGCCTCGGGCAGGGTGATCAGCCCCAGCATTTT. It is translated as CASSLGQGDQPQHF.

The CDR3: CASSPAGGLRGEQYF. The CDR3 nucleotides read TGTGCCAGCAGCCCGGCAGGTGGCCTCAGGGGCGAGCAGTACTTC. This chain links TRBV7-2 with TRBJ2-7; the D gene is possibly TRBD1 (6 bases). Germline V gene data show CDR1 as SGHTA and CDR2 as FQGNSA. The V gene lost 5 bases and the J gene lost 6 bases, with 20 bases spanning the gap. CDR3 length: 15 residues.

The chain employs TRBV11-3 and TRBJ1-4; D gene ambiguous. The CDR3 runs 18 residues. The V end was cut by 3 bases, the J end by 8 bases, with 25 bases between. Germline V CDR1 and CDR2: SGHNT, YENEEA. The CDR3 region is CASSFAGRGPLRSEKLFF. CDR3 coding DNA: TGTGCCAGCAGCTTTGCCGGGAGAGGGCCCCTACGGTCGGAAAAACTGTTTTTT.

V gene TRBV10-3 combines with J gene TRBJ2-3; 10 nucleotides line up with TRBD2. The CDR3 extends over 16 amino acids. Germline V lookup: CDR1 ENHRY, CDR2 SYGVKD. With 6 bases clipped from V and 1 base from J, the junction kept 7 bases outside the gene matches. The CDR3 coding sequence is TGTGCCATCAGGAACACCGGGACTAGCGGCACAGATACGCAGTATTTT. Its protein product is CAIRNTGTSGTDTQYF.

This chain links TRBV5-6 with TRBJ2-7; a weak D match, TRBD2 (5 bases). CDR1 and CDR2 from the germline V gene are SGHDT and YYEEEE. V was pared by 5 bases and J by 1 base, with 10 bases between. CDR3 length: 13 residues. The CDR3 DNA follows: TGTGCCAGCAGGGCCGGGGTGTCCTACGAGCAGTACTTC. It specifies CASRAGVSYEQYF.

The chain links TRBV6-6 to TRBJ1-6; a weak D match, TRBD1 (6 bases). The V gene lost 5 bases and the J gene lost 0 bases, with 8 bases spanning the gap. The CDR3 is 15 amino acids. Germline V gene data show CDR1 as MNHNY and CDR2 as SVGAGI (reference sequence). The CDR3 sequence is CASSADSSYNSPLHF. The CDR3 DNA follows: TGTGCCAGCAGTGCGGACAGCTCCTATAATTCACCCCTCCACTTT.

This sequence joins TRBV19 and TRBJ2-1; TRBD2 is a possible D gene (6 bases). From germline, CDR1 is LNHDA and CDR2 SQIVND (reference sequence). The CDR3 consists of 15 residues. V lost 5 bases to trimming and J lost 3 bases, with 14 bases between them. The CDR3 bases are TGTGCCAGTAGTGCTCGACTAGGAGGCTACAATGAGCAGTTCTTC. Its protein is CASSARLGGYNEQFF. The whole variable domain, filled in from reference TRBV19 and TRBJ2-1, reads DGGITQSPKYLFRKEGQNVTLSCEQNLNHDAMYWYRQDPGQGLRLIYYSQIVNDFQKGDIAEGYSVSREKKESFPLTVTSAQKNPTAFYLCASSARLGGYNEQFFGPGTRLTVL.

The chain recombines TRBV4-1 with TRBJ1-3; D not resolved. This CDR3 contains 15 residues. V shed 2 bases and J shed 1 base, with 9 bases lying between them. CDR1 and CDR2 from the germline V gene are MGHRA and YSYEKL. The CDR3 DNA is TGCGCCAGCAGCCAACTGAGGAAGTCTGGAAACACCATATATTTT. Protein: CASSQLRKSGNTIYF.

This clone was counted between two and nine times. The genes are TRBV6-5 and TRBJ1-1; TRBD1 matches 7 bases. CDR3 length equals 12 residues. Losses at the gene ends were 5 bases for V and 7 bases for J; bases not matched to a gene: 4. Germline V gene lookup returns CDR1 MNHEY and CDR2 SVGAGI. CDR3 nucleotide sequence: TGTGCCAGCAGTCCCCGACAGGGTGAAGCTTTCTTT. This codes for CASSPRQGEAFF.

The chain recombines TRBV29-1 with TRBJ1-4, with 7 bases matching TRBD1. This CDR3 is built from 14 residues. V lost 6 bases to trimming and J lost 3 bases; unmatched junction nucleotides: 7. Per the germline V gene, CDR1 is SQVTM and CDR2 is ANQGSEA. The CDR3 DNA is TGCAGCGTCCGACAGGGCACCCCTAATGAAAAACTGTTTTTT. Translation: CSVRQGTPNEKLFF.

The CDR3 sequence is CASSLFPPGYGTIHEQYF. The DNA of the CDR3 is TGTGCCAGCAGCTTATTCCCCCCGGGGTACGGGACTATTCACGAGCAGTACTTC. This chain connects TRBV7-2 to TRBJ2-7, with 7 bases aligning to TRBD2. The CDR3 runs 18 residues. Unmatched junction bases numbered 18, after V lost 2 bases and J lost 5 bases. Germline CDR1 SGHTA, CDR2 FQGNSA.

The chain couples TRBV7-9 to TRBJ2-2; TRBD2 is a possible D gene (5 bases). This CDR3 is built from 13 residues. The germline V gene encodes CDR1 SEHNR and CDR2 FQNEAQ (reference sequence). Trimming removed 7 bases from V and 6 bases from J, with 12 bases in between. The CDR3 nucleotides are TGTGCCAGCACTGACTACCTTTCCGGGGAGCTGTTTTTT. It is translated as CASTDYLSGELFF.

The CDR3 DNA reads TGTGCCAGCAGCCGGACAGGGGGAGAGACCCAGTACTTC. Protein: CASSRTGGETQYF. The rearrangement links TRBV5-5 to TRBJ2-5; 10 nucleotides agree with TRBD1. The CDR3 length is 13 residues. Trimming removed 4 bases from V and 4 bases from J; junction bases left unmatched: 1. The germline CDR1 and CDR2 sequences are SGHKS and YYEKEE (reference sequence).